The present T cell receptor beta chain was sequenced within a study of blood T cell repertoires in COVID-19. At the level of the study: COVID-19 samples collected from the United States, Italy and Spain covered acute and convalescent phases. PBMCs, B-cell-depleted T cells, or T cells provided the cDNA or gDNA that made up the material.

As originally analysed: Quantification of nucleated cells was approximated via reference gene primer amplification. Repertoires were generated with immunoSEQ multiplex PCR, while TCRdb's copy carries only in-frame clones and drops some. That table furnishes V, J and clone size, whereas the DNA furnished D and trimming. The profile shows about 190,000 clones, around 86% of them singletons. The ends were cut back, 0 bases at V and 8 bases at J, with 8 bases in the middle. CDR3 length: 13 residues. Germline CDR1 LGHNA, CDR2 YSLEER. The material sequenced was peripheral blood. The clonotype was recovered from a man aged 40-49 years with active or convalescent COVID-19. The chain employs TRBV4-3 and TRBJ2-1; tentative D call: TRBD2 (5 bases). The CDR3 spells CASSQDLRDEQFF. In DNA form, the CDR3 reads TGCGCCAGCAGCCAAGATCTGAGGGATGAGCAGTTCTTC.